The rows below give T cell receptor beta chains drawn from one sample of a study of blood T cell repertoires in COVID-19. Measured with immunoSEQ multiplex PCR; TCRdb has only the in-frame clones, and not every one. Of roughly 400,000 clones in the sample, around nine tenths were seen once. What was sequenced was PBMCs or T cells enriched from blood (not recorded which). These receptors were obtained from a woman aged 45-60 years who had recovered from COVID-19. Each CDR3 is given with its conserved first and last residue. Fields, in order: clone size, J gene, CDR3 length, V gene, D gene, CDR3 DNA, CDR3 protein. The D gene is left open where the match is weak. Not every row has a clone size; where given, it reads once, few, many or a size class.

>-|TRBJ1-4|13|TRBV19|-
TGTGCCAGTAGCCAGAATCTTAATGAAAAACTGTTTTTT
CASSQNLNEKLFF
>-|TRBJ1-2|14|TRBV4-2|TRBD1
TGTGCCAGCAGCCAAGAGGACAGGGGTGAGGGCTACACCTTC
CASSQEDRGEGYTF
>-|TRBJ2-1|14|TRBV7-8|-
TGTGCCAGCAGCTATCAGGGTTTGTACAATGAGCAGTTCTTC
CASSYQGLYNEQFF
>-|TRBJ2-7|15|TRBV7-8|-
TGTGCCAGCAGCTTAGAAAGAGACATCTCCTACGAGCAGTACTTC
CASSLERDISYEQYF
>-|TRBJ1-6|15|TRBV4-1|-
TGCGCCAGCAGCCAGACGGGAGCTTATAATTCACCCCTCCACTTT
CASSQTGAYNSPLHF
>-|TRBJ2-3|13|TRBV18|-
TGTGCCAGCTCACCACCGATAAAGTTCACACAGTATTTT
CASSPPIKFTQYF
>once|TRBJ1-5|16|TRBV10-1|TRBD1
TGCGCCAGCAGTGATGCCCCGGGACAGGTCCATCAGCCCCAGCATTTT
CASSDAPGQVHQPQHF
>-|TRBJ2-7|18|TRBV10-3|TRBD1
TGTGCCATCCATCCTCTGACCCTAACCGGGACAGGGACTTACGAGCAGTACTTC
CAIHPLTLTGTGTYEQYF
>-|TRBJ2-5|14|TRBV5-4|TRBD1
TGTGCCAGCACCCCGGACAGGTTTCAAGAGACCCAGTACTTC
CASTPDRFQETQYF
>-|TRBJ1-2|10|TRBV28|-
TGTGCCAGCAGTCCACAGGGCTACACCTTC
CASSPQGYTF
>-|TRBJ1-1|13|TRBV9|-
TGTGCCAGCAGTGAAGACAGGATGACTGAAGCTTTCTTT
CASSEDRMTEAFF
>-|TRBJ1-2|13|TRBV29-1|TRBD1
TGCAGCGTCGCCGGACAGGGTTGGTATGGCTACACCTTC
CSVAGQGWYGYTF
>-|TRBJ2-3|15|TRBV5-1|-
TGCGCCAGCAGCTCAAGACAGGGACTCACAGATACGCAGTATTTT
CASSSRQGLTDTQYF
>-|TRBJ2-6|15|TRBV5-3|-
TGTGCCAGAAGCTCGGAGGGGTTCGGGGCCAACGTCCTGACTTTC
CARSSEGFGANVLTF
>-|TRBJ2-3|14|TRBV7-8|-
TGTGCCAGCAGCTTAGGGACAAGCACAGATACGCAGTATTTT
CASSLGTSTDTQYF
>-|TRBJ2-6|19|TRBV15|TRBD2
TGTGCCACCACCTTGAGGGGTCTAGCGGGGGACTCTGGGGCCAACGTCCTGACTTTC
CATTLRGLAGDSGANVLTF
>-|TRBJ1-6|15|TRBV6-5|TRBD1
TGTGCCAGCAGTTACTCGGGACAGGGCCTCTCACCCCTCCACTTT
CASSYSGQGLSPLHF
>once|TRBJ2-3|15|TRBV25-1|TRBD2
TGTGCCAGCAGTGCTAGCGGGGGGGAGTGGGATACGCAGTATTTT
CASSASGGEWDTQYF
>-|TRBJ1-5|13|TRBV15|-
TGTGCCACCAGCAGAGACATCCATCAGCCCCAGCATTTT
CATSRDIHQPQHF
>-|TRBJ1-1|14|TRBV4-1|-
TGCGCCAGCAGCCCCAGGCTGGGGGGGACTGAAGCTTTCTTT
CASSPRLGGTEAFF
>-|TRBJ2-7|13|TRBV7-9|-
TGTGCCAGCAGCCCCCGGACCTCGGGGGAGCAGTACTTC
CASSPRTSGEQYF
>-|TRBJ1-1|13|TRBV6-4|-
TGTGCCAGCAGTGAGTCAGGGCGGACTGAAGCTTTCTTT
CASSESGRTEAFF
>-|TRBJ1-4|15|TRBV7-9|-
TGTGCCAGCAGCTTAGTAGGGGGAACTAATGAAAAACTGTTTTTT
CASSLVGGTNEKLFF
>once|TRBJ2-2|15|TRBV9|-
TGTGCCAGCAGCGTAGCCTCGTCGAACACCGGGGAGCTGTTTTTT
CASSVASSNTGELFF
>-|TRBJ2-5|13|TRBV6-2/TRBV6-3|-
TGTGCCAGCAGTTATCGAGGGATGCAGACCCAGTACTTC
CASSYRGMQTQYF
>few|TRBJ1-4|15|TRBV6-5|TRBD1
TGTGCCAGCAGGGACAGGGGGTTTTTAAATGAAAAACTGTTTTTT
CASRDRGFLNEKLFF
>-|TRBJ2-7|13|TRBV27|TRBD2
TGTGCCACACCGACTAGCGGACCTTACGAGCAGTACTTC
CATPTSGPYEQYF
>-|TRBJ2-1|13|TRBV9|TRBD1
TGTGCCAGCAGCATGGACAGGTACAATGAGCAGTTCTTC
CASSMDRYNEQFF
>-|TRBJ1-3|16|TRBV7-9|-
TGTGCCAGCACCCTCACAGGGATCAACTCTGGAAACACCATATATTTT
CASTLTGINSGNTIYF
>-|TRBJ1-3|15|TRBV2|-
TGTGCCAGCAGTGTGTACACAAGCTCTGGAAACACCATATATTTT
CASSVYTSSGNTIYF
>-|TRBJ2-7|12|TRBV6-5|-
TGTGCCAGCAGGCAGGGCGGCTACGAGCAGTACTTC
CASRQGGYEQYF
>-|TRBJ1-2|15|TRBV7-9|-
TGTGCCAGCAGCTTTTCTTCGGGTAACACCGATGGCTACACCTTC
CASSFSSGNTDGYTF
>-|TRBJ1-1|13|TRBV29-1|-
TGCAGCGTACCGGGGCGGGAGAACACTGAAGCTTTCTTT
CSVPGRENTEAFF
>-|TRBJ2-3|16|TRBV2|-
TGTGCCAGCATCCGAAGGCGGGTTACTAGCACAGATACGCAGTATTTT
CASIRRRVTSTDTQYF
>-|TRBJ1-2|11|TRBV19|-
TGTGCCAGTAGTTATCAGTTGGGCTACACCTTC
CASSYQLGYTF
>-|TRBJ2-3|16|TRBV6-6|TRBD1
TGTGCCAGCAGTTGGGACAGAGGGATGACCACAGATACGCAGTATTTT
CASSWDRGMTTDTQYF
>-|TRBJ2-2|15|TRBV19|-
TGTGCCAGTAGTATGGGTCTAGCGATGGGCGGGGAGCTGTTTTTT
CASSMGLAMGGELFF